This is a list of T cell receptor beta chains from one sample in a study of blood T cell repertoires in COVID-19. This table comes from immunoSEQ multiplex PCR, and its TCRdb copy is limited to in-frame clones, with some not included. The data show some 190,000 clones, with 88% seen just once and roughly 4.7% held by the top ten. Sequenced material: peripheral blood. All receptors come from a human donor in a cohort sampled during active COVID-19. CDR3s leave out the opening cysteine and the closing phenylalanine or tryptophan. D genes are given only for firm matches. The listing skips clone size in some rows; elsewhere it reads once, few, many or a size class.

abundance	v_gene	d_gene	j_gene	CDR3aa
-	TRBV18	-	TRBJ2-6	ASSPRLPGQPKGSSGANVLT
once	TRBV5-1	TRBD1	TRBJ1-4	ASSPQGAGNEKLF
-	TRBV19	-	TRBJ2-1	ASSLDSHNEQF
-	TRBV7-6	-	TRBJ1-6	ASSLGGEGQSPLH
-	TRBV19	TRBD2	TRBJ2-3	ASSMWAREGPADTQY
once	TRBV27	-	TRBJ2-2	ASSIITGYTGELF
once	TRBV5-5	-	TRBJ1-2	ASSLVPEGYGYT
once	TRBV5-6	-	TRBJ2-7	ASSSYRRGSATYEQY
-	TRBV3-1/TRBV3-2	-	TRBJ2-7	ASSHGDEQY
-	TRBV7-9	-	TRBJ2-2	ASSLRQANTGELF
-	TRBV23-1	-	TRBJ2-5	ASSQSLRQRSNGFETQY
-	TRBV4-1	TRBD2	TRBJ2-7	ASSQDPLSGGPYEQY
-	TRBV9	TRBD2	TRBJ2-2	ASSVEGGGLNTGELF
-	TRBV28	TRBD1	TRBJ1-3	ASSRGQGNTIY
-	TRBV21-1	-	TRBJ2-7	ASTDPGQPYEQY
-	TRBV7-6	TRBD2	TRBJ2-1	ASQTFGLAGNEQF
-	TRBV5-1	-	TRBJ2-2	ASSYVRGAGELF
-	TRBV24-1	-	TRBJ2-1	ATRLDNEQF
-	TRBV11-2	TRBD2	TRBJ2-5	ASSPERERETQY
-	TRBV6-2/TRBV6-3	-	TRBJ1-5	ASSYRGDRSNQPQH
-	TRBV21-1	-	TRBJ2-5	ASSRVGGEQEQETQY
-	TRBV5-1	TRBD2	TRBJ2-5	ASSKERGTQETQY
-	TRBV5-1	-	TRBJ2-1	ASSLGGTEQF
-	TRBV14	-	TRBJ2-6	ASSQVRNSGANVLT
few	TRBV9	TRBD1	TRBJ1-2	ASRRQGWGYT
-	TRBV19	TRBD1	TRBJ1-2	ASREQGATIYGYT
-	TRBV24-1	-	TRBJ1-2	ATSDYPLNYGYT
-	TRBV19	TRBD2	TRBJ2-3	ASSIGGGELY
-	TRBV29-1	-	TRBJ1-2	SVKTGEVFDYGYT
-	TRBV27	-	TRBJ2-7	ASSLSGAHEQY
few	TRBV5-6	-	TRBJ1-2	ASSYRGIYGYT
-	TRBV7-2	TRBD2	TRBJ2-1	ASSLVGTSGNNEQF
-	TRBV7-9	-	TRBJ1-2	ASSTLTGTDYGYT
-	TRBV6-5	TRBD1	TRBJ2-5	ASSGTGRAKTQY
-	TRBV12-3/TRBV12-4	-	TRBJ2-5	ASTLGEAETQY
-	TRBV7-2	-	TRBJ1-2	ASRSTAYYGYT
-	TRBV6-2/TRBV6-3	TRBD1	TRBJ2-7	ASSYGDRVLVEQY
-	TRBV15	-	TRBJ1-2	ATSRGGASGYT
-	TRBV12-3/TRBV12-4	-	TRBJ2-7	ASSEGRNYEQY
-	TRBV12-3/TRBV12-4	-	TRBJ1-2	ASSLMLGSGYT
once	TRBV7-8	-	TRBJ2-1	AVDVSSWGLNEQF
-	TRBV2	TRBD2	TRBJ2-2	ASGGRAHGELF
-	TRBV5-1	-	TRBJ1-2	ASSLAGGTEGGYT
-	TRBV7-2	TRBD1	TRBJ1-3	ASRPDRVGNTIY
once	TRBV4-1	TRBD1	TRBJ1-2	ASSQEEGTASYGYT
-	TRBV10-3	-	TRBJ1-1	AISESAGAATEAF
-	TRBV6-5	-	TRBJ1-3	ATRQSSGNTIY
-	TRBV5-1	-	TRBJ2-1	ASSLGAGHEQF
-	TRBV12-5	-	TRBJ2-6	ASGLGDSGANVLT
-	TRBV7-2	TRBD1	TRBJ1-6	ASSQDRAYNSPLH
-	TRBV27	TRBD1	TRBJ2-3	ASRRGRTQDTQY
-	TRBV2	-	TRBJ1-5	ASRSDNNQPQH
-	TRBV18	-	TRBJ2-5	ASSPVSLAVETQY
-	TRBV19	TRBD1	TRBJ1-3	ASSSGTGISGNTIY
-	TRBV5-1	TRBD2	TRBJ2-7	ASSLAPAGTSSYEQY
-	TRBV15	-	TRBJ2-3	ATSTSGFFTDTQY
-	TRBV28	-	TRBJ2-7	ASSFSRYEQY
-	TRBV7-2	TRBD2	TRBJ2-7	ASSLVGSGRSRGTHEQY
-	TRBV2	TRBD1	TRBJ1-2	ASSGPGQGSKSYGYT
-	TRBV5-1	TRBD1	TRBJ2-1	ASSPGTGGYNEQF